This is a list of T cell receptor beta chains from one sample in a study of neoadjuvant anti-PD-1 for oral cavity cancer. Sequencing was performed with immunoSEQ multiplex PCR; in TCRdb, only in-frame clones are kept and a portion is missing. The data show around 10,000 clones, roughly 67% seen once. The sequences come from tumor tissue, collected after nivolumab (anti-PD-1) treatment. These receptors were taken from a person aged 35 to 85 with oral cavity squamous cell carcinoma. The conserved cysteine and the conserved F or W are not part of the CDR3 here. Fields, in order: V gene, CDR3 protein.

TRBV5-4	ASQAAVANTGELF
TRBV11-3	ASSLEGGSSYNEQF
TRBV19	ASSRRLAGSTDTQY
TRBV6-5	ASSWQGNTQY
TRBV6-5	ASNWGDTQY
TRBV5-1	ASSLTRGTASTDTQY
TRBV5-1	ASSLEGGGANVLT
TRBV5-1	ASSSDAASYEQY
TRBV10-2	ASSESALGADGYT
TRBV15	ATSANRRRQGKNEQF
TRBV5-8	ASSFRDTTVEQY
TRBV5-1	ASSGPGTGHTGELF
TRBV6-6	ASSSPLVLQETQY
TRBV5-8	ASSLRGTGSGANVLT
TRBV15	ATSRDRSPSYEQY
TRBV19	ASSQQGARDEAF
TRBV7-9	ASSLAGGEAF
TRBV6-9	ASSSLVGEQF
TRBV5-1	ASSFGTSGILLNEQF
TRBV19	ASSIPRHSNQPQH
TRBV21-1	ASTNLRKGSYEQY
TRBV30	AWGKPRLGLF
TRBV2	ASKFVPGQGNEQF
TRBV5-1	ASSPSRGNTEAF
TRBV5-1	ASSFGESHNEQF
TRBV15	ATSRQQGAGYGYT
TRBV6-5	ASSRDRNTGELF
TRBV9	ASSAWTGWANTEAF
TRBV21-1	ASSKCKAGGPETQY
TRBV7-9	ASSLGVGGEKLF
TRBV6-5	ASSYGEPGELF
TRBV6-1	ASSEGGLAGGNEQF
TRBV6-6	ASRPQGFGYT
TRBV5-5	ASSPVIAYNEQF
TRBV15	ATSISSGGLNEKLF
TRBV2	ASMVLAGEETQY
TRBV19	ASSARAEAF
TRBV5-1	ASTYLTSGGRTDTQY
TRBV9	ASSAQGGSTNEQF
TRBV5-1	ASSSHLDNTEAF
TRBV28	ASSFAGPQH
TRBV27	ASSLRTSGEAYEQY
TRBV6-5	ASTQGGGELF
TRBV5-1	ASSPGPNTGELF
TRBV7-2	ASSLAGQGRQY
TRBV30	AWSVSGTLLQQY
TRBV2	ASRQGIGEKLF
TRBV14	ASSSFGAGELF
TRBV7-9	ASSRGGRVPPQRGELF
TRBV7-2	ASSLAPRFGRLDGRTYEQY
TRBV11-2	ASSPPTGTQY
TRBV28	ASRLSGNYGYT
TRBV28	ASSFGRYYGYT
TRBV19	ASSMNRAAHTGELF
TRBV11-2	ASTFLTGQGESPLH
TRBV20-1	SASKGNTQY
TRBV6-5	ASSYGQGAFEKLF
TRBV18	ASSPGEETQY
TRBV27	ASRKMGQMNTEAF
TRBV30	AWSLGVGNQPQH